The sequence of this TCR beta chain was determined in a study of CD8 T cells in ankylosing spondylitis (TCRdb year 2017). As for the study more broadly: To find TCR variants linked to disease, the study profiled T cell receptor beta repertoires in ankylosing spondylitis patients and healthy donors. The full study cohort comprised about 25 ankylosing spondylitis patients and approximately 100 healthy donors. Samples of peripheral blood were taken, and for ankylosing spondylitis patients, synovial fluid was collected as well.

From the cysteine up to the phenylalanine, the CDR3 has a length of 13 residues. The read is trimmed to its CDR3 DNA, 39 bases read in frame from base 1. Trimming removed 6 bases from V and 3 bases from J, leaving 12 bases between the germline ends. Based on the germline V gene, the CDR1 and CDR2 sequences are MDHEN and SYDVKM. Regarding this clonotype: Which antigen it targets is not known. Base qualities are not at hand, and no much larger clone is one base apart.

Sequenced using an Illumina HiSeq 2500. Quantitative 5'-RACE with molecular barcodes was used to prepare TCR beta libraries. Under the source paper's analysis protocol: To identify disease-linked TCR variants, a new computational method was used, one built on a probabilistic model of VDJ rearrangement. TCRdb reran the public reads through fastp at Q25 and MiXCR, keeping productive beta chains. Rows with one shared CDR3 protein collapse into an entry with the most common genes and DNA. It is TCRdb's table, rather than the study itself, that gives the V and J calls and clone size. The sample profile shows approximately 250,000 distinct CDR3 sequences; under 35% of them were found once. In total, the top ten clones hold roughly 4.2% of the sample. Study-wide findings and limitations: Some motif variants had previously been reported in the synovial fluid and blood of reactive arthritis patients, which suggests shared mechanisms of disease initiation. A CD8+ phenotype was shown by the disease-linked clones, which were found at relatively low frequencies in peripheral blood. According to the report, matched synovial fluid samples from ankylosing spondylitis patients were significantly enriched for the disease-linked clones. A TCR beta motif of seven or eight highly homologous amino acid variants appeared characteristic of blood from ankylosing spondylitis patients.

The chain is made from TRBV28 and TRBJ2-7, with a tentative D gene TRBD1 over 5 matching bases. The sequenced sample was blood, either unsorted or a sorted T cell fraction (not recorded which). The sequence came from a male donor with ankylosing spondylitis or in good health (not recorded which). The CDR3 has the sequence CASSQQAIYEQYF. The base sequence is TGTGCCAGCAGCCAACAGGCTATCTACGAGCAGTACTTC.